This TCR beta chain was captured in a study of T cell responses to AZD1222 COVID-19 vaccine listed by TCRdb under 2021. Study-wide context: TCR sequencing covered roughly 230 trial participants: around 210 given two doses of AZD1222 and 26 given two doses of MenACWY control vaccine. Trial participants were enrolled into age subgroups of 18-55, 56-69 and 70-plus years, which contained around 140, 26 and 57 TCR-sequenced participants, respectively. What the study reported, not specific to this receptor: The 56-69-year group was small, and its depth increase did not reach significance, likely because of low power. Most participants were white British and females outnumbered males, and the authors suggested that clonal diversity may have been underestimated. CD4 TCRs associated with the vaccine covered the entire spike protein, and the dominant responses were in regions 160-218 and 743-854. Reportedly, almost half of the unique spike-specific TCRs recognized epitopes lying outside the regions that are mutated in the B.1.351 and B.1.1.7 variants. After two AZD1222 doses, both the breadth and the depth of spike-specific TCRs were significantly higher than at day 0 and than in MenACWY recipients. Conclusions about previously exposed vaccinees are limited, since just six AZD1222 recipients were seropositive for SARS-CoV-2 at baseline. No day 14 peak-response samples were available, so repertoires were characterized only after the peak T cell response.

Cut back by 6 bases and 6 bases, the V and J ends lie 27 bases apart. From the germline V gene, CDR1 is SNHLY and CDR2 is FYNNEI. The CDR3, cysteine through phenylalanine, is 17 amino acids long. Only the CDR3 region is kept as DNA, spanning 51 bases read in frame from base 1. Read against the paper, the sample's time point label means: about 28 days (+/-7) after the second vaccine dose. AZD1222 recipients given second doses at about 4 weeks or at about 12 weeks were pooled, since spike-specific TCR depth and breadth were not found to differ between the two schedules. Samples from vaccinated people were obtained from the UK trials COV001 and COV002, which included a single-blind randomized controlled phase 2/3 trial of AZD1222 (ChAdOx1 nCoV-19) in healthy adults. For TCRbeta chain sequencing, PBMC samples from trial participants were taken at day 0 and at day 28 after the second dose. In regard to this clone: It has no known antigen specificity. The sample holds no much larger clone one base away, and base qualities are not on file.

The CDR3 regions of human TCRbeta chains were subjected to immunosequencing. Concerning the study's data processing: Repertoire TCRs were matched against a reference library of SARS-CoV-2-specific TCRs generated with the MIRA antigen-specificity platform. Breadth was defined as the fraction of unique TCRs that were SARS-CoV-2-associated, and depth was defined as the fraction of total T cells that were SARS-CoV-2-associated. Each spike-specific TCR was assigned to its reactive spike region and to a CD4 or CD8 class using the MIRA data. Log10-transformed breadth and depth values were compared by one-way ANOVA with Sidak's multiple comparisons tests. Held by TCRdb, this immuneACCESS table contains in-frame sequences only and omits some clones. Under half of the omission traces to an unresolved V gene where checked; the cause of the rest is unknown. V, J and clone size are those of that table, while D and trimming were read from the DNA. Within this sample are about 140,000 clones, with 90% to 95% of them counted one time only. The ten largest account for about 3.8% of the sample.

The clonotype comes from an adult who received the AZD1222 COVID-19 vaccine. The sequencing used peripheral blood, collected 28 days after the second AZD1222 dose. This chain joins TRBV2 to TRBJ2-7; the D gene lacks a confident call. The DNA sequence is given as TGTGCCAGCAGGGTCCCCATAGGTTTTGGTGGTCAACCCGAGCAGTACTTC. This gives the protein CASRVPIGFGGQPEQYF.